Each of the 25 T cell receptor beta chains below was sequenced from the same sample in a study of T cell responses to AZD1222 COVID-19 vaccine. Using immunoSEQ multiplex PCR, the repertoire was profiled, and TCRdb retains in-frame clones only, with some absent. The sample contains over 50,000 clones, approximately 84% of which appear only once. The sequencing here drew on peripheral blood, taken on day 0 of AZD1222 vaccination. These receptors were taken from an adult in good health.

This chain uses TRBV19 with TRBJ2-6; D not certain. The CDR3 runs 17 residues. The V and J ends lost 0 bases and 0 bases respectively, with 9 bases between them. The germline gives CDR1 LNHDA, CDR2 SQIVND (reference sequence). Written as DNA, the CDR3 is TGTGCCAGTAGTATAGACGCCCGATCCTCTGGGGCCAACGTCCTGACTTTC. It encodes CASSIDARSSGANVLTF.

CDR3 amino acids: CASSLRAAANEKLFF. For the CDR3, the DNA is TGTGCCAGCAGCTTAAGAGCCGCTGCTAATGAAAAACTGTTTTTT. This chain links TRBV7-2 with TRBJ1-4; no definite D call. CDR1 SGHTA and CDR2 FQGNSA come from the germline V gene. This CDR3 spans 15 amino acids. The germline V and J ends were trimmed by 2 bases and 3 bases, with 10 bases remaining between them.

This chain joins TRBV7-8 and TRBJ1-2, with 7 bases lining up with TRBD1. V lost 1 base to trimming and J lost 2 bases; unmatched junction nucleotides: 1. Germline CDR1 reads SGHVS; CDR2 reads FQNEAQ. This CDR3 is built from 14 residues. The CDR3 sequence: CASSLEGQNYGYTF. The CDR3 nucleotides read TGTGCCAGCAGCTTAGAGGGACAGAACTATGGCTACACCTTC.

The CDR3 DNA is TGTGCCAGCAGCTTAGTCCCGCGGGAGATGTATGAGCAGTTCTTC. As protein: CASSLVPREMYEQFF. The chain combines TRBV11-2 with TRBJ2-1; 7 bases align to TRBD2. Trimming cost V 1 base and J 8 bases; bases outside gene matches: 8. Germline lookup yields CDR1 SGHAT and CDR2 FQNNGV. The CDR3 consists of 15 residues.

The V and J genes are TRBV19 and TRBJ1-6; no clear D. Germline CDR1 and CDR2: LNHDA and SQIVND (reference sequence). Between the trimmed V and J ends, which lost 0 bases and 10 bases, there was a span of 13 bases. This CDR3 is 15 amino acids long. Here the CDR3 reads CASSIDVPSRSPLHF. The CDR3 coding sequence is TGTGCCAGTAGTATAGATGTTCCCTCACGGTCACCCCTCCACTTT. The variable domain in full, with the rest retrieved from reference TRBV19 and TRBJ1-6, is DGGITQSPKYLFRKEGQNVTLSCEQNLNHDAMYWYRQDPGQGLRLIYYSQIVNDFQKGDIAEGYSVSREKKESFPLTVTSAQKNPTAFYLCASSIDVPSRSPLHFGNGTRLTVT.

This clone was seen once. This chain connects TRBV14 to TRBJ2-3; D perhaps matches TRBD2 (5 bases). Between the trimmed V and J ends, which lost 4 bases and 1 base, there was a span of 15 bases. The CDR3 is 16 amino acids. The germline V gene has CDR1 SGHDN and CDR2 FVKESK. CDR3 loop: CASSPPGSPRTDTQYF. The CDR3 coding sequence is TGTGCCAGCAGCCCCCCGGGGAGCCCCCGCACAGATACGCAGTATTTT.

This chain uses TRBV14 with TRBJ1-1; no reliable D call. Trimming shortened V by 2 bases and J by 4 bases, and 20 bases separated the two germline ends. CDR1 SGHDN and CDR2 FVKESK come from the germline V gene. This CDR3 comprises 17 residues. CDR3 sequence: CASSQTRAAKVGTEAFF. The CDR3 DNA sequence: TGTGCCAGCAGCCAAACCCGGGCGGCTAAGGTGGGCACTGAAGCTTTCTTT.

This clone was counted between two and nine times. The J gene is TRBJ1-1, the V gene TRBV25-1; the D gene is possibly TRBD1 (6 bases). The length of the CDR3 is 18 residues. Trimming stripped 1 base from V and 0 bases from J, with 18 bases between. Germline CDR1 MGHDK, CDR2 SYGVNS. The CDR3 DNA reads TGTGCCAGCAGTGAATTAGGGGGGCGGGGCGCCATGAACACTGAAGCTTTCTTT. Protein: CASSELGGRGAMNTEAFF.

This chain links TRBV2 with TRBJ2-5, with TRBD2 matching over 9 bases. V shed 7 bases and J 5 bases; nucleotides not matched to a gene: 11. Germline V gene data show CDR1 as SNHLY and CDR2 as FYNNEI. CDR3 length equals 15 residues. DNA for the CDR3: TGTGCCAGCACCGTACTAGCGGGCGAGAGGGAGACCCAGTACTTC. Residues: CASTVLAGERETQYF. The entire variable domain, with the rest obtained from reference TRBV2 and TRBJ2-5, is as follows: EPEVTQTPSHQVTQMGQEVILRCVPISNHLYFYWYRQILGQKVEFLVSFYNNEISEKSEIFDDQFSVERPDGSNFTLKIRSTKLEDSAMYFCASTVLAGERETQYFGPGTRLLVL.

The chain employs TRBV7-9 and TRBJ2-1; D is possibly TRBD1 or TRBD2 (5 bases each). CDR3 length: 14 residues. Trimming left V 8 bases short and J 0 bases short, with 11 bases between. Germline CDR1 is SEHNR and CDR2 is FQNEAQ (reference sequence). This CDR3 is CASGTGTSYNEQFF. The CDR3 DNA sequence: TGTGCCAGCGGGACGGGAACCTCCTACAATGAGCAGTTCTTC.

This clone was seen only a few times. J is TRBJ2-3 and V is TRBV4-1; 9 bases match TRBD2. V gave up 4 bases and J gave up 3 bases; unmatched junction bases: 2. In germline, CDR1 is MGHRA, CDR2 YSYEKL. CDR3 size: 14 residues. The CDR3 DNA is TGCGCCAGCAGCCGCCTAGCGGGGACAGATACGCAGTATTTT. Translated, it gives CASSRLAGTDTQYF.

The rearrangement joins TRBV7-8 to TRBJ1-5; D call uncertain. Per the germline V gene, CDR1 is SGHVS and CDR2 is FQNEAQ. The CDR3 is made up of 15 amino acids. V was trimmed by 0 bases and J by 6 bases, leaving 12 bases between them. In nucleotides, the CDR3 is TGTGCCAGCAGCTTAGCTGTCGGGTTCGCTCAGCCCCAGCATTTT. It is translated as CASSLAVGFAQPQHF.

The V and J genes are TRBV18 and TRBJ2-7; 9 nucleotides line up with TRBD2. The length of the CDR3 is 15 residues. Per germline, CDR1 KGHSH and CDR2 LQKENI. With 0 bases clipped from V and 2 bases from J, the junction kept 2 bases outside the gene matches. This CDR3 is CASSPPSGRTYEQYF. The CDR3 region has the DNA TGTGCCAGCTCACCACCAAGCGGGAGGACCTACGAGCAGTACTTC.

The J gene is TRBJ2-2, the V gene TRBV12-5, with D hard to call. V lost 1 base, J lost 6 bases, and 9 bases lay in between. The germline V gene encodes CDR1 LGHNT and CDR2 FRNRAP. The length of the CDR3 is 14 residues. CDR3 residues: CASGLGLVPGELFF. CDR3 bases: TGTGCTAGTGGTTTGGGGTTGGTACCCGGGGAGCTGTTTTTT.

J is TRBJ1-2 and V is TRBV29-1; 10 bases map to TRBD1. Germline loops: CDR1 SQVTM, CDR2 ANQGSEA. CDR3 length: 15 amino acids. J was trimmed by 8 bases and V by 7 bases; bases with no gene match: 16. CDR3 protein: CSAGTGAGVGEGYTF. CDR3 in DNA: TGCAGCGCGGGGACAGGGGCCGGAGTCGGGGAAGGCTACACCTTC.

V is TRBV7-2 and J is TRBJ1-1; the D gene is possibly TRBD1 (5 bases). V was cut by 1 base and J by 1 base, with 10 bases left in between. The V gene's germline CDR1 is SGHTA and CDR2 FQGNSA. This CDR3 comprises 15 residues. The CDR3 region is CASSLGTGTNTEAFF. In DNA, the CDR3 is TGTGCCAGCAGCTTAGGGACGGGGACGAACACTGAAGCTTTCTTT.

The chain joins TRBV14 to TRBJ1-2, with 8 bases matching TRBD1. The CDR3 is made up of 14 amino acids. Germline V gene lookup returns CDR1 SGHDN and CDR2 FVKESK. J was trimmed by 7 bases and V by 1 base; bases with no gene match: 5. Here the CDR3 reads CASSQVRGPGGYTF. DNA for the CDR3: TGTGCCAGCAGCCAAGTCAGGGGGCCAGGTGGCTACACCTTC.

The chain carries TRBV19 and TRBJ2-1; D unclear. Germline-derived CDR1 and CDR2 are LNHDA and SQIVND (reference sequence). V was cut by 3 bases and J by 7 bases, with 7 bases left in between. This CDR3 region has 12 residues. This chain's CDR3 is CASSIQMNEQFF. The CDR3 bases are TGTGCCAGTAGTATCCAGATGAATGAGCAGTTCTTC.

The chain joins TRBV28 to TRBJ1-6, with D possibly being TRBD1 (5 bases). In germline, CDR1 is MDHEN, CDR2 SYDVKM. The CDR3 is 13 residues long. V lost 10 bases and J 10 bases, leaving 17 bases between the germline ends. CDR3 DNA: TGTGCCACCAAGGGACCGACCCGGTCACCCCTCCACTTT. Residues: CATKGPTRSPLHF.

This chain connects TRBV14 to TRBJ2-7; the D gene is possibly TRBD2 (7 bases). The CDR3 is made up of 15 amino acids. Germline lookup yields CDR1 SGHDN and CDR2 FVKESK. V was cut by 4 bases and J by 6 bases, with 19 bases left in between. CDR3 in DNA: TGTGCCAGCAGCCTCTTGGGGGGGCGGTCGTCCGAGCAGTACTTC. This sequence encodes CASSLLGGRSSEQYF.

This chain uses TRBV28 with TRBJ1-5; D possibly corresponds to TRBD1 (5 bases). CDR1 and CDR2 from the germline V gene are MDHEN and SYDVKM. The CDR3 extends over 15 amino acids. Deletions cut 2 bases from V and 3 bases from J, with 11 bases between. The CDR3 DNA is TGTGCCAGCAGTTTAGGGACGGGGCTCAATCAGCCCCAGCATTTT. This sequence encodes CASSLGTGLNQPQHF.

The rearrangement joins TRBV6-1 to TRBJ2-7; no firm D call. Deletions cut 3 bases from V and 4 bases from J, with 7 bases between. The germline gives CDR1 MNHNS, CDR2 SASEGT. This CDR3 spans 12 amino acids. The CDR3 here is CASSELRYEQYF. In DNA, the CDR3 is TGTGCCAGCAGTGAGCTGCGGTACGAGCAGTACTTC.

Written as DNA, the CDR3 is TGTGCCAGCAGCTTAAGAGCATCCTCCTACAATGAGCAGTTCTTC. This gives the protein CASSLRASSYNEQFF. V and J are TRBV11-3 and TRBJ2-1; D not certain. Germline V gene sequence: CDR1 SGHNT, CDR2 YENEEA. Trimming shortened V by 2 bases and J by 0 bases, and 8 bases separated the two germline ends. The CDR3 is 15 amino acids.

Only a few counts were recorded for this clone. This CDR3 is CASSPSDRSGGYTF. CDR3 DNA sequence: TGCGCCAGCAGCCCCTCGGACAGGTCGGGCGGCTACACCTTC. The V call is TRBV5-1, the J call TRBJ1-2, with 7 bases lining up with TRBD1. The CDR3 covers 14 residues. The trim removed 4 bases at V and 8 bases at J, leaving 11 bases unmatched. The germline V gene encodes CDR1 SGHRS and CDR2 YFSETQ.

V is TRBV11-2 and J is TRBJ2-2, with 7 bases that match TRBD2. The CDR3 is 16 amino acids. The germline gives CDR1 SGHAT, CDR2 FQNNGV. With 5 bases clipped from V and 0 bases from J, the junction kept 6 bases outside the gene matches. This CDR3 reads CASSPLLAANTGELFF. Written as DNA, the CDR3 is TGTGCCAGCAGCCCCCTTCTAGCGGCGAACACCGGGGAGCTGTTTTTT.